This TCR beta chain was observed in a study of identical twins. Study-wide results and limits: A partial confounding effect on zero-insertion analyses could come from invariant MAIT and iNKT cells. Among beta out-of-frame sequences, excess sharing between twins appeared weaker.

After template switching added a universal primer site, the resulting cDNA carried unique molecular identifiers. MiXCR was run by TCRdb on the 5' RACE reads, yielding one entry per CDR3 protein. The data hold approximately 550,000 distinct CDR3 sequences, with under 25% observed a single time. Notes on this clonotype: Its specificity is unknown.

The CDR3 extends over 12 amino acids. V lost 2 bases and J 8 bases, leaving 9 bases between the germline ends. Germline CDR1 is LGHDT and CDR2 is YNNKEL (reference sequence). The sample was also reused in another study, on yellow fever vaccine responses in identical twins. That report notes: A vaccine T cell response that seemed partly convergent and partly personalized was reported in twins.

The receptor comes from a woman under 30 in good health. The sequenced material came from CD4+ T cells sorted from blood. The J gene is TRBJ1-2, the V gene TRBV3-1; D gene uncertain. CDR3 in amino acids: CASSQQDRGYTF. Here the CDR3 DNA reads TGTGCCAGCAGCCAACAAGATCGCGGCTACACCTTC.